The sequence of this T cell receptor beta chain was determined in a study of shared clonotypes between healthy human individuals. On the study more broadly: Donors consisted of two women and a few men between 18 and 49. Study results and caveats: Shared across several donors were approximately 5% of the naive CD4 clonotypes. Relative to their counterparts shared across all four donors, non-shared clonotypes exhibited diminished generation probabilities.

Germline loops: CDR1 MDHEN, CDR2 SYDVKM. The CDR3 is 16 amino acids. With V trimmed by 3 bases and J by 0 bases, 5 bases remained unmatched. Clones were read by immunoSEQ multiplex PCR, and TCRdb kept only the in-frame ones, dropping some. The data show about 2.1 million clones, around 93% seen once. In the naive CD8 group, cells lacked CD45RO and were positively selected for CCR7, so terminally differentiated effector memory CD45RA+ cells were left out. As concerns this clone: Its target is not known.

V gene TRBV28 combines with J gene TRBJ2-1; TRBD2 matches at 7 bases. The clonotype was recovered from a man aged 18-30 years in good health. Some clones in this sample may be carry-over from other donors' samples. Sequencing was carried out using naive CD8+ T cells from PBMCs. CDR3 protein: CASSLGGEGSYNEQFF. The CDR3, as DNA: TGTGCCAGCAGTTTGGGAGGGGAGGGCTCCTACAATGAGCAGTTCTTC.